This record covers a single T cell receptor (beta chain). Its target is not known. Sequencing was performed with immunoSEQ multiplex PCR; in TCRdb, only in-frame clones are kept and a portion is missing. The sample contains 100,000 to 150,000 clones, approximately 86% of which appear only once. This entry belongs to a study of identifying expanded T cells in peripheral blood. Overall study results and limits: Approximately two-week clone count variance significantly increased as total template count grew. Technical replicates showed around 1.3 changed clones; two weeks roughly 16; four weeks 19.

The length of the CDR3 is 16 residues. Germline CDR1 reads KGHSH; CDR2 reads LQKENI. Deletions cut 4 bases from V and 3 bases from J, with 19 bases between. Healthy donors had no documented immune events, such as infections, while sampled. The receptor was derived from a person between 18 and 75 years old in good health. The chain employs TRBV18 and TRBJ2-7; maybe TRBD1 (7 bases). Specimen: blood. Written as DNA, the CDR3 is TGTGCCAGCTCACGTCTCTTGCGGGGACAGAACTACGAGCAGTACTTC. Amino acids: CASSRLLRGQNYEQYF.